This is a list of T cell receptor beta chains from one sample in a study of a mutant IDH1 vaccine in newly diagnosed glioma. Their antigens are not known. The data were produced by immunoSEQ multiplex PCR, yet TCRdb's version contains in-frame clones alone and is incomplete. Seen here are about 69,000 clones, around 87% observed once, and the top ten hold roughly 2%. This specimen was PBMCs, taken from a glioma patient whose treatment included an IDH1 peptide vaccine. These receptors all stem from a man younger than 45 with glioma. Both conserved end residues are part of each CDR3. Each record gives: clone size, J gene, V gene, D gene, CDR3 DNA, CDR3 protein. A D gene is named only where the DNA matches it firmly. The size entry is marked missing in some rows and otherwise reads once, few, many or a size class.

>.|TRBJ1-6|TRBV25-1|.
TGTGCCAGCAGTGGTAGGGGCTATAATTCACCCCTCCACTTT
CASSGRGYNSPLHF
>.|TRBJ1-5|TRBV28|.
TGTGCCAGCAGTCTCACACCGGCCAGGAAGCGCAATCAGCCCCAGCATTTT
CASSLTPARKRNQPQHF
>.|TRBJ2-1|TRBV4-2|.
TGTGCCAGCAGCCAAGTTAGCGTCCTGAGCTCCTACAATGAGCAGTTCTTC
CASSQVSVLSSYNEQFF
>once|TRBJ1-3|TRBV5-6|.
TGTGCCAGCAGCTATACGCGAGCTGGAAACACCATATATTTT
CASSYTRAGNTIYF
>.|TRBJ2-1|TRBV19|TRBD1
TGTGCCAGTAGTATACACAGGGGGTACAATGAGCAGTTCTTC
CASSIHRGYNEQFF
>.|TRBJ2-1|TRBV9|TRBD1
TGTGCCAGCAGCGTTGGACAGGTGCGTAATGAGCAGTTCTTC
CASSVGQVRNEQFF
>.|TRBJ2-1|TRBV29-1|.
TGCAGCGTTGAGTCCCCCGCGGGCTTCAATGAGCAGTTCTTC
CSVESPAGFNEQFF
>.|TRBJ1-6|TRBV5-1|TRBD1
TGCGCCAGCAGCTCGGGACAGGGAAATAATTCACCCCTCCACTTT
CASSSGQGNNSPLHF
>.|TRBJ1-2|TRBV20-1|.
TGCAGTGCGGCGGTGACCTATGGCTACACCTTC
CSAAVTYGYTF
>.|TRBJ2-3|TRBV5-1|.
TGCGCCAGCAGCTTGGAGGGGGGAGGCACAGATACGCAGTATTTT
CASSLEGGGTDTQYF
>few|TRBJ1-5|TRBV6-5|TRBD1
TGTGCCAGCAGCCCGACAGGGATGGGCAATCAGCCCCAGCATTTT
CASSPTGMGNQPQHF
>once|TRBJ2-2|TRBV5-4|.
TGTGCCAGCAGCTTCGGGGAAGGCGGGGAGCTGTTTTTT
CASSFGEGGELFF
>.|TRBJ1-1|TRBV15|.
TGTGCCACCAGCAGAGTATCGTTGCCTCAGACTGAAGCTTTCTTT
CATSRVSLPQTEAFF
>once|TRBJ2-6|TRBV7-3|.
TGTGCCAGCAGCTTAACAGGCGGGGTCTCTGGGGCCAACGTCCTGACTTTC
CASSLTGGVSGANVLTF
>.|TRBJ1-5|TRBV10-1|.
TGCGCCAGCAGTGAGTATAACCTTCGCGCAAAGGGCGAATTATGCTGTCAGCCCCAGCATTTT
CASSEYNLRAKGELCCQPQHF
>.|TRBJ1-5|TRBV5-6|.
TGTGCCAGCACCCGGGGCCTAAATCAGCCCCAGCATTTT
CASTRGLNQPQHF
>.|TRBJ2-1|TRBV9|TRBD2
TGTGCCAGCAGCGTAGCAGGCGGGGGGGCCCTGGCGAATGAGCAGTTCTTC
CASSVAGGGALANEQFF
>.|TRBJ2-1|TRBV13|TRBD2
TGTGCCAGCAGCCTCGTAGCGGGAGATCAAATCGATGAGCAGTTCTTC
CASSLVAGDQIDEQFF